Listed below are T cell receptor beta chains from one sample, sequenced in a study of cytomegalovirus exposure and HLA in healthy donors. This table comes from immunoSEQ multiplex PCR, and its TCRdb copy is limited to in-frame clones, with some not included. The table lists over 100,000 clones. The sample comprised PBMCs. Receptors originate from a man aged 30 to 39 in good health and CMV-seronegative. Both conserved end residues are part of each CDR3. D genes are given only for firm matches.

TRBV15	TRBJ2-2	TRBD1	TGTGCCACCAGCAGGGGGACAGGGGGAAGGCCCGGGGAGCTGTTTTTT	CATSRGTGGRPGELFF
TRBV15	TRBJ1-2	TRBD1	TGTGCCACGAAACCACAGGGGGTCCCCTATGGCTACACCTTC	CATKPQGVPYGYTF
TRBV6-4	TRBJ2-2	.	TGTGCCAGCCCTGGGGGCAGGCCTTACACCGGGGAGCTGTTTTTT	CASPGGRPYTGELFF
TRBV5-4	TRBJ2-3	.	TGTGCCAGCAGCTTGCCGATCCAGGGCGCAGATACGCAGTATTTT	CASSLPIQGADTQYF
TRBV6-6	TRBJ2-1	TRBD2	TGTGCCAGCAGTTACGGCGGGGGGGCCTACAATGAGCAGTTCTTC	CASSYGGGAYNEQFF
TRBV18	TRBJ2-2	.	TGTGCCAGCTCACTACCCCCGGCGAACACCGGGGAGCTGTTTTTT	CASSLPPANTGELFF
TRBV7-2	TRBJ1-2	TRBD1	TGTGCCAGCAGCCGCAAGGGACAGGACTATGGCTACACCTTC	CASSRKGQDYGYTF
TRBV11-3	TRBJ2-7	TRBD1	TGTGCCAGCAGCTTAGTGGCCGGACAGGGGAACGAGCAGTACTTC	CASSLVAGQGNEQYF
TRBV7-2	TRBJ2-7	.	TGTGCCAGCAGTTCCACAATCTTCTACGAGCAGTACTTC	CASSSTIFYEQYF
TRBV6-5	TRBJ1-2	.	TGTGCCAGCAGTTACGGGGGGGTTCTGCAGGGCTACACCTTC	CASSYGGVLQGYTF
TRBV7-2	TRBJ2-4	TRBD1	TGTGCCAGCAGCTTCAGACAGGGGACAGCCAAAAACATTCAGTACTTC	CASSFRQGTAKNIQYF
TRBV11-1	TRBJ2-3	TRBD1	TGTGCCAGCAGCCCCGGGACAGGGGGTTTAGATACGCAGTATTTT	CASSPGTGGLDTQYF
TRBV6-5	TRBJ2-3	.	TGTGCCAGCAGCCGCGTCGGGGGAGGAGATACGCAGTATTTT	CASSRVGGGDTQYF
TRBV18	TRBJ2-7	TRBD1	TGTGCCAGCTCACCCGGACAGGAGAGCTACGAGCAGTACTTC	CASSPGQESYEQYF
TRBV7-3	TRBJ2-7	TRBD1	TGTGCCAGCAGCGACTACCGGGACAGGGGACACGAGCAGTACTTC	CASSDYRDRGHEQYF
TRBV19	TRBJ1-1	TRBD1	TGTGCCAGTAGTTCAGGGGGCTTTGGTGAAGCTTTCTTT	CASSSGGFGEAFF
TRBV9	TRBJ2-2	.	TGTGCCAGCAGGCCTGACACTTACACCGGGGAGCTGTTTTTT	CASRPDTYTGELFF
TRBV2	TRBJ2-7	TRBD1	TGTGCCAGCATCCCCAACGGCAGGGGGAACTACGAGCAGTACTTC	CASIPNGRGNYEQYF
TRBV18	TRBJ2-5	.	TGTGCCAGCTCACGGCGGGAGACCCAGTACTTC	CASSRRETQYF
TRBV10-3	TRBJ1-1	.	TGTGCCGCTGGGATACAGGGAGTCGGGCACACTGAAGCTTTCTTT	CAAGIQGVGHTEAFF
TRBV18	TRBJ2-7	.	TGTGCCAGCTCACCTGGAGCAGGGTACGAGCAGTACTTC	CASSPGAGYEQYF
TRBV10-3	TRBJ1-6	.	TGTGCCATCAGGGAGAGCGCCCCGGGGTGGAGGTCACCCCTCCACTTT	CAIRESAPGWRSPLHF
TRBV29-1	TRBJ2-1	.	TGCAGCGTTGAATTAGACAATGAGCAGTTCTTC	CSVELDNEQFF
TRBV29-1	TRBJ1-2	TRBD1	TGCAGCTCCAGGGGGGACAGGGATGTTGAAGGCTACACCTTC	CSSRGDRDVEGYTF
TRBV4-3	TRBJ2-3	.	TGCGCCAGCAGCCAAGAACACGGAGGGACGCAGTATTTT	CASSQEHGGTQYF
TRBV6-1	TRBJ1-1	.	TGTGCCAGCAGTGAACAGGGCGGTATCACTGAAGCTTTCTTT	CASSEQGGITEAFF
TRBV7-9	TRBJ1-2	.	TGTGCCAGCAGTCCGACTGGTCCTAACTATGGCTACACCTTC	CASSPTGPNYGYTF
TRBV5-1	TRBJ2-1	TRBD2	TGCGCCAGCAGCTTCAACGGGGGGGCGTGGAATGAGCAGTTCTTC	CASSFNGGAWNEQFF
TRBV6-6	TRBJ2-5	TRBD1	TGTGCCAGCAGAGACACACAGGGGGCCCAAGAGACCCAGTACTTC	CASRDTQGAQETQYF
TRBV7-9	TRBJ2-7	.	TGTGCCAGCAGCTTACAGGGGCCCGCCGAGCAGTACTTC	CASSLQGPAEQYF
TRBV7-9	TRBJ2-3	TRBD2	TGTGCCAGCAGCTTAACGGGGGGGGCGGATACGCAGTATTTT	CASSLTGGADTQYF
TRBV4-1	TRBJ2-5	.	TGCGCCAGCAGCCAAGGTCGACAGAAAGAGACCCAGTACTTC	CASSQGRQKETQYF
TRBV18	TRBJ1-3	.	TGTGCCAGCTCACCACCTGGAGGGGACACCATATATTTT	CASSPPGGDTIYF
TRBV30	TRBJ2-7	.	TGTGCCTGGAGTGAAAACTTTTACGAGCAGTACTTC	CAWSENFYEQYF
TRBV5-1	TRBJ2-1	TRBD2	TGCGCCAGCAGCTTGGATGCGGGGGGGTCCTACAATGAGCAGTTCTTC	CASSLDAGGSYNEQFF
TRBV4-1	TRBJ1-1	TRBD1	TGCGCCAGCAGCCCCTTGGGACAGCTGAACACTGAAGCTTTCTTT	CASSPLGQLNTEAFF
TRBV11-2	TRBJ2-2	.	TGTGCCAGCAGTATAGCTGTGGGTTTCGGGGAGCTGTTTTTT	CASSIAVGFGELFF
TRBV15	TRBJ1-4	.	TGTGCCACCAGCAGACAGGGATACGACACTAATGAAAAACTGTTTTTT	CATSRQGYDTNEKLFF
TRBV2	TRBJ1-5	TRBD1	TGTGCCAGCAGCGGTGACAGGGTAGGACAGCCCCAGCATTTT	CASSGDRVGQPQHF
TRBV7-3	TRBJ1-1	.	TGTGCCAGCAGCTTAATGGGCAGGGGATATGGCACTGAAGCTTTCTTT	CASSLMGRGYGTEAFF
TRBV9	TRBJ2-7	.	TGTGCCAGCAGCGTAGGCGTGGGCTATTCCTACGAGCAGTACTTC	CASSVGVGYSYEQYF
TRBV9	TRBJ2-3	.	TGTGCCAGCAACGGAGGGGGGGGGCGCACAGATACGCAGTATTTT	CASNGGGGRTDTQYF
TRBV5-1	TRBJ2-7	TRBD1	TGCGCCAGCAGCTACGCAGGGGGCTCATACGAGCAGTACTTC	CASSYAGGSYEQYF
TRBV11-2	TRBJ2-7	TRBD1	TGTGCCAGCAGCTTTGGGACAGCCTACGAGCAGTACTTC	CASSFGTAYEQYF
TRBV27	TRBJ2-1	TRBD1	TGTGCCAGCACTCTAAGGCGGACAGGGGGGGATGAGCAGTTCTTC	CASTLRRTGGDEQFF
TRBV19	TRBJ2-1	TRBD2	TGTGCCAGTAGTGGGGGGACCCTGGGACTAGCATACAATGAGCAGTTCTTC	CASSGGTLGLAYNEQFF
TRBV18	TRBJ2-7	TRBD2	TGTGCCAGCTCAGGGGGTAGCGGGGGCGTCGAGCAGTACTTC	CASSGGSGGVEQYF
TRBV5-4	TRBJ1-2	.	TGTGCCAGCAGCACGACGGTCCCGGGTGGCTACACCTTC	CASSTTVPGGYTF
TRBV19	TRBJ1-4	TRBD1	TGTGCCAGTAGTAGTCGACAGGGGGGTAATGAAAAACTGTTTTTT	CASSSRQGGNEKLFF
TRBV4-1	TRBJ1-4	.	TGCGCCAGCAGCCAAGAGGCCAGGGATCGAGAAAAACTGTTTTTT	CASSQEARDREKLFF
TRBV30	TRBJ2-5	TRBD1	TGTGCCTGGGGGACAGGGTCTCTAGAGACCCAGTACTTC	CAWGTGSLETQYF
TRBV19	TRBJ1-2	TRBD1	TGTGCCAGTAGTCTCCCCGGGACAGGGTTTGGCTACACCTTC	CASSLPGTGFGYTF
TRBV5-1	TRBJ2-2	TRBD1	TGCGCCTCAGGGGGCTCGGGCGGGGAGCTGTTTTTT	CASGGSGGELFF
TRBV6-5	TRBJ2-7	.	TGTGCCAGCAGTCTTGGGACAGAGCAGTACTTC	CASSLGTEQYF
TRBV5-1	TRBJ2-5	.	TGCGCCAGCAGCTTGCGACAGTTACAAGAGACCCAGTACTTC	CASSLRQLQETQYF